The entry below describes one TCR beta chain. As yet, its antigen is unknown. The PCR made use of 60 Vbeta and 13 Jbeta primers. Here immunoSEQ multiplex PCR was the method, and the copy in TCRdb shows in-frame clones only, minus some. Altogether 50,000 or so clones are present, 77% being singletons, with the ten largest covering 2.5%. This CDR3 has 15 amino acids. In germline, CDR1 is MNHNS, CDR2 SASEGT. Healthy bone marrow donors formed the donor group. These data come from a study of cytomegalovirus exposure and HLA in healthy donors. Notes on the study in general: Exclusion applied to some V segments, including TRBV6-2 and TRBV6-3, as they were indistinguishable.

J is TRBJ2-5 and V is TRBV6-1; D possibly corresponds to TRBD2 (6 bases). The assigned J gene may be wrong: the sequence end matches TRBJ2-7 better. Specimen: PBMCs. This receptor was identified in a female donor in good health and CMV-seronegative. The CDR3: CASSDPSVPSYEQYF. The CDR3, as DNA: TGTGCCAGCAGCGACCCTAGCGTCCCCTCCTACGAGCAGTACTTC.